This TCR beta chain emerged from a study of blood T cell repertoires in COVID-19. Study-wide background: Acute-phase and convalescent COVID-19 samples originated in the United States, Italy and Spain. T cells, B-cell-depleted T cells, or PBMCs provided the cDNA or gDNA that served as material.

After removal of 2 bases from V and 11 bases from J, the junction contained 4 bases not matched to a gene. The germline V gene has CDR1 KGHSH and CDR2 LQKENI. CDR3 length equals 14 residues. In the source study's methods: Counts of nucleated cells, estimated from reference gene primer amplification, were obtained. Some clones are missing from TCRdb's copy, which holds only in-frame ones; the method was immunoSEQ multiplex PCR. From that table come the V and J calls and clone size; the DNA was used to work out D and trimming. In the table there are around 43,000 clones, about 89% of which are singletons.

Sequencing used peripheral blood. This receptor was identified in a human donor in a cohort sampled during active COVID-19. The chain links TRBV18 to TRBJ1-6; 9 nucleotides align to TRBD1. The CDR3 bases are TGTGCCAGCTCACCAGAAGGACAGGGGACACCCCTCCACTTT. Protein product: CASSPEGQGTPLHF.